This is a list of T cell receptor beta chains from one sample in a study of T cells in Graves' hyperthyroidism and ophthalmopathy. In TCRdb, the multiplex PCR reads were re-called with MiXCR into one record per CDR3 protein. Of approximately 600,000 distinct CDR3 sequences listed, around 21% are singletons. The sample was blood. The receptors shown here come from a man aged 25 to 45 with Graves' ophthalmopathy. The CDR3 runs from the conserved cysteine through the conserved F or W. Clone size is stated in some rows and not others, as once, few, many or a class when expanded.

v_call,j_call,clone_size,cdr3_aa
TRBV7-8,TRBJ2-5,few,CASSPSGSRQETQYF
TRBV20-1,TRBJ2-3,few,CSAPPHPPTDTQYF
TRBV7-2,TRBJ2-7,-,CASSSETLQGYEQYF
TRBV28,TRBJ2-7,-,CASSTYPIMVQYF
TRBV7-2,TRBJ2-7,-,CASSFGQAGSYEQYF
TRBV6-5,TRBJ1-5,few,CASSYSGRGEPQHF
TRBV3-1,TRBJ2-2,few,CASSPGRMAGELFF
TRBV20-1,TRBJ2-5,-,CSATSGRSNRVSQYF
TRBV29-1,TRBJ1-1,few,CSVEGGGGLATEAFF
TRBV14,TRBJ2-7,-,CASSQVLAGQYSHEQYF
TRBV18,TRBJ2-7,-,CASSPNGGEYEQYF
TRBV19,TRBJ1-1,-,CAINRVGTEAFF
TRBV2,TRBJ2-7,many,CASSDRLAGGHEQYF
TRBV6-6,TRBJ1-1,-,CASSYRGAGNTEAFF
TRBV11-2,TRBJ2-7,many,CASSPQTSGKYEQYF
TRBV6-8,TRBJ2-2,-,CASSNGQGAFGELFF
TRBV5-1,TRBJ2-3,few,CASSQPNEAQYF
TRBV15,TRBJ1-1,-,CATSSPRVNTEAFF
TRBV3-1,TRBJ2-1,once,CASSQEGGGLAGGWSYNEQFF
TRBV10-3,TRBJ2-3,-,CAITDNLGGTDTQYF
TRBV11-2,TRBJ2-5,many,CASSVGTVQETQYF
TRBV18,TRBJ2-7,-,CASSPPAGPYEQYF